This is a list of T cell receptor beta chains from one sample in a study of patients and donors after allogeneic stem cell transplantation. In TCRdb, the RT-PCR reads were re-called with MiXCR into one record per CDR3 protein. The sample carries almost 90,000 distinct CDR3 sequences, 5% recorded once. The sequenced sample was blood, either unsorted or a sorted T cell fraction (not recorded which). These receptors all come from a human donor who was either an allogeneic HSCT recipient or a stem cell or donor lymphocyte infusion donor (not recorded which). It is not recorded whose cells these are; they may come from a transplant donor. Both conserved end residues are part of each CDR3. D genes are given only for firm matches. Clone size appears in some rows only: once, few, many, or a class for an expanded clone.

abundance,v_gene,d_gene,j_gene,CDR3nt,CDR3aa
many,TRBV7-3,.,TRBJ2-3,TGTGCCAGCAGCCGACAGGTACAAGATACGCAGTATTTT,CASSRQVQDTQYF
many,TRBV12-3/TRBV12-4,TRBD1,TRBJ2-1,TGTGCCAGCACGTACAGGGGCGGGTACAATGAGCAGTTCTTC,CASTYRGGYNEQFF
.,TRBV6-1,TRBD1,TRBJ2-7,TGTGCCAGCACCCCCGCGACAGGGGCAGTCGAGCAGTACTTC,CASTPATGAVEQYF
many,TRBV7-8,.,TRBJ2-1,TGTGCCAGCAGCCCGCAGGCGCACAATGAGCAGTTCTTC,CASSPQAHNEQFF
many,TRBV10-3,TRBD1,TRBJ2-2,TGTGCCATCAGCCCCGGACAGGGAAAGAACACCGGGGAGCTGTTTTTT,CAISPGQGKNTGELFF
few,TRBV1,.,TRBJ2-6,TGCACCAGCAGCCAGAAGGACAGGGCGAGAGCGGGGGCCAACGTCCTGACTTTC,CTSSQKDRARAGANVLTF
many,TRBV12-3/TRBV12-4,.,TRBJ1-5,TGTGCCAGCAGTTTAAATGGGATGAGTCAGCCCCAGCATTTT,CASSLNGMSQPQHF
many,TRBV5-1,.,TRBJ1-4,TGCGCCAGCAGGACCACGGGCCTATGGGATGAAAAACTGTTTTTT,CASRTTGLWDEKLFF
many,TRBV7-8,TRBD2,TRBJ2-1,TGTGCCACCTCGGGACTAGCGGGGAATGAGCAGTTCTTC,CATSGLAGNEQFF
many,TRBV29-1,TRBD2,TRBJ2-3,TGCAGCGTTGTTGGCCTAGCGGGAGGAGATACGCAGTATTTT,CSVVGLAGGDTQYF
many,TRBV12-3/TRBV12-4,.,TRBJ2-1,.,CASSPTSGQEQFF
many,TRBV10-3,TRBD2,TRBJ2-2,TGTGCCATCACAGCGGGAGTCCAGAACACCGGGGAGCTGTTTTTT,CAITAGVQNTGELFF
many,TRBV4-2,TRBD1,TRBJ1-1,TGTGCCAGCAGCCAAGGAGGGGGCCAGAACACTGAAGCTTTCTTT,CASSQGGGQNTEAFF
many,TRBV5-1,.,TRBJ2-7,TGCGCCAGCAGCGGCTCGGGACTCCGCTCCTACGAGCAGTACTTC,CASSGSGLRSYEQYF
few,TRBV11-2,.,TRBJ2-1,TGTGCCAGCAGCACAGAGAGGGCCAATGAGCAGTTCTTC,CASSTERANEQFF
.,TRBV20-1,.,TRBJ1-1,TGCAGTGCTTTGACCCCGCGCACTGAAGCTTTCTTT,CSALTPRTEAFF